A selection of T cell receptor beta chains follows, all from one sample in a study of Graves' ophthalmopathy and Graves' hyperthyroidism. TCRdb re-called the multiplex PCR reads with MiXCR, one entry per CDR3 protein. The table lists about 200,000 distinct CDR3 sequences, approximately 28% of them singletons. Input material: peripheral blood. The source is a man aged 50-60 years with Graves' ophthalmopathy. Both conserved end residues are part of each CDR3. A D gene is named only where the DNA matches it firmly. The listing skips clone size in some rows; elsewhere it reads once, few, many or a size class.

d_call	clone_size	v_call	j_call	cdr3_aa	cdr3_nt
NA	NA	TRBV28	TRBJ1-4	CASSLGWGAEEKLFF	TGTGCCAGCAGTTTAGGTTGGGGGGCAGAGGAAAAACTGTTTTTT
NA	many	TRBV20-1	TRBJ1-1	CSARDWQRNTEAFF	TGCAGTGCTAGAGATTGGCAGAGGAACACTGAAGCTTTCTTT
NA	many	TRBV20-1	TRBJ1-2	CSTHRGGLYGYTF	TGCAGCACCCACCGTGGGGGTCTATATGGCTACACCTTC
NA	many	TRBV19	TRBJ1-2	CASSGRDTYGYTF	TGTGCCAGTAGTGGCCGGGACACCTATGGCTACACCTTC
NA	many	TRBV7-9	TRBJ1-2	CASSPKGLDGYTF	TGTGCCAGCAGCCCCAAGGGGCTGGATGGCTACACCTTC
TRBD1	NA	TRBV28	TRBJ1-6	CASSFPGQERSPLHF	TGTGCCAGCAGTTTCCCAGGACAGGAGAGGTCACCCCTCCACTTT
NA	once	TRBV27	TRBJ1-5	CASSFGGINQPQHF	TGTGCCAGCAGTTTCGGTGGGATCAATCAGCCCCAGCATTTT
TRBD1	NA	TRBV28	TRBJ1-1	CASTWQGAKNTKAFF	TGTGCCAGCACCTGGCAGGGGGCAAAGAACACTAAAGCTTTCTTT
NA	NA	TRBV19	TRBJ1-1	CASSAKWGGTTEAFF	TGTGCCAGTAGTGCTAAGTGGGGGGGTACGACTGAAGCTTTCTTT
TRBD2	many	TRBV7-9	TRBJ2-2	CASSSTSLGGSYTGELFF	TGTGCCAGCAGCTCAACATCCCTCGGCGGGAGTTACACCGGGGAGCTGTTTTTT
TRBD1	NA	TRBV6-2/TRBV6-3	TRBJ1-1	CASKMGQGSTEAFF	TGTGCCAGCAAGATGGGACAGGGAAGCACTGAAGCTTTCTTT
NA	many	TRBV7-2	TRBJ1-2	CASSLATSLLGGYGYTF	TGTGCCAGCAGCTTAGCTACGTCTTTGTTAGGAGGCTATGGCTACACCTTC
NA	many	TRBV6-1	TRBJ2-5	CASRDRNQETQYF	TGTGCCAGCAGAGACAGGAACCAAGAGACCCAGTACTTC
NA	many	TRBV6-5	TRBJ1-2	CASSSLGGNYGYTF	TGTGCCAGCAGTTCCCTGGGGGGGAACTATGGCTACACCTTC
NA	few	TRBV6-5	TRBJ1-1	CASSYSVDTEAFF	TGTGCCAGCAGTTACTCGGTGGACACTGAAGCTTTCTTT
NA	many	TRBV20-1	TRBJ1-2	CSAGVWGLNYGYTF	TGCAGTGCTGGAGTGTGGGGGCTTAACTATGGCTACACCTTC
NA	many	TRBV6-5	TRBJ1-1	CASSYSGVNTEAFF	TGTGCCAGCAGTTACTCGGGGGTGAACACTGAAGCTTTCTTT
NA	NA	TRBV9	TRBJ1-5	CASSVDNRAGQPQHF	TGTGCCAGCAGCGTAGACAACAGGGCCGGTCAGCCCCAGCATTTT
TRBD1	many	TRBV29-1	TRBJ2-7	CSVFSPGTGPVEQYF	TGCAGCGTCTTCAGCCCCGGGACAGGGCCCGTCGAGCAGTACTTC
NA	once	TRBV20-1	TRBJ2-7	CSARDPSYEQYF	TGCAGTGCTAGAGATCCCTCGTACGAGCAGTACTTC
TRBD1	NA	TRBV7-2	TRBJ1-2	CASSPRDRVLEGYTF	TGTGCCAGCAGCCCCCGGGACAGGGTCTTGGAGGGCTACACCTTC
TRBD2	NA	TRBV20-1	TRBJ2-5	CSALGRGQETQYF	TGCAGTGCCCTCGGGAGGGGGCAAGAGACCCAGTACTTC
TRBD2	many	TRBV14	TRBJ2-5	CASSQPTGGVETQYF	TGTGCCAGCAGCCAACCAACGGGAGGAGTGGAGACCCAGTACTTC